This T cell receptor (beta chain) was observed in a study of T cells after yellow fever vaccination. Study at large: CD3, CD45RA, CCR7 and CD95 staining defined sorted EM, EMRA, CM and Tscm cells.

TCRdb used MiXCR to reprocess the 5' RACE reads, holding one entry per CDR3 protein. The sample has about 45,000 distinct CDR3 sequences; around 6.4% are singletons. The CDR3 is 14 residues long. V dropped 6 bases and J dropped 0; count of bases not matched to a gene: 4. The germline CDR1 and CDR2 sequences are MNHNS and SASEGT. The chain uses TRBV6-1 and TRBJ2-7, with 8 bases identical to TRBD1. The material sequenced was PBMCs, either bulk or a sorted T-cell subset (CD4+, CD8+, memory, or dextramer-sorted; not recorded which), taken 45 days after the yellow fever booster vaccination. The receptor was isolated from a man aged 25-45 years who received the YFV17D yellow fever vaccine. CDR3: CASRDRAFSYEQYF. The CDR3 bases are TGTGCCAGCAGGGACAGGGCTTTCTCCTACGAGCAGTACTTC.